This TCR beta chain was recorded in a study of response to subunit inactivated influenza vaccine. Study conclusions and caveats: The study's authors posited that every seasonal influenza vaccination enlists few new T cells.

This clonotype was seen more than once but under ten times. Its antigen is not known. An end of the junction does not agree with germline; a read error may underlie this. MiXCR, applied by TCRdb to the RT-PCR reads, yields one record per CDR3 protein. Of around 580,000 distinct CDR3 sequences in the sample, around 15% are singletons; the top ten hold 11%. The CDR3 is 15 residues long. CDR1 is SNHLY and CDR2 is FYNNEI in the germline V gene. The rearrangement links TRBV2 to TRBJ2-3; 10 nucleotides align to TRBD2. This clonotype originated in a man in his fifties who received an inactivated influenza vaccine. This sample comprised PBMCs from blood, obtained about 11 days after vaccination. CDR3 region: CASSDGLAEAGRSNF. DNA for the CDR3: TGTGCCAGCAGCGACGGACTAGCGGAAGCTGGACGTTCGAATTTT.